Below are 14 T cell receptor beta chains sequenced from a single sample in a study of cytomegalovirus exposure and HLA in healthy donors. 13 Jbeta primers and 60 Vbeta primers were used for the PCR. Assay: immunoSEQ multiplex PCR; the TCRdb copy retains only in-frame clones and omits some. The sample records roughly 77,000 clones, about 73% being singletons. The specimen sequenced was PBMCs. Source of these receptors: a man aged 40-49 years in good health and CMV-seronegative.

A few counts support this clone. This chain uses TRBV27 with TRBJ1-5, with D tentatively TRBD1 (6 bases). The CDR3 covers 14 residues. V dropped 4 bases and J dropped 6 bases, with 13 bases sitting between them. CDR1 and CDR2 (germline): MNHEY, SMNVEV (reference sequence). CDR3 DNA sequence: TGTGCCAGCAGTTGGGGGAGGGGGAGTCAGCCCCAGCATTTT. This codes for CASSWGRGSQPQHF.

The chain uses TRBV5-5 and TRBJ1-2, with a weak D call TRBD1 (6 bases). V was trimmed by 0 bases and J by 6 bases, leaving 18 bases between them. From germline, CDR1 is SGHKS and CDR2 YYEKEE (reference sequence). There are 16 residues in the CDR3. CDR3 DNA sequence: TGTGCCAGCAGCTTGGTTGGCAGGGGCGAATCAAATGGCTACACCTTC. This encodes CASSLVGRGESNGYTF.

The chain is built from TRBV4-3 and TRBJ2-3; the D is unclear. Trimming removed 1 base at V and 0 bases at J, with 5 bases between. Germline values: CDR1 LGHNA, CDR2 YSLEER. The CDR3 totals 14 residues. The CDR3 DNA reads as TGCGCCAGCAGCCAAGCGCAGAGCACAGATACGCAGTATTTT. Translating gives CASSQAQSTDTQYF.

The V and J genes are TRBV30 and TRBJ1-5, with unresolved D. Deletions cut 3 bases from V and 2 bases from J, with 8 bases between. The germline gives CDR1 GTSNPN, CDR2 SVGIG (reference sequence). CDR3 length equals 13 residues. The CDR3 region is CAWSARGNQPQHF. The CDR3 DNA reads TGTGCCTGGAGCGCACGGGGCAATCAGCCCCAGCATTTT.

The chain employs TRBV4-3 and TRBJ2-7; D is possibly TRBD1 (7 bases). V lost 0 bases and J lost 3, with 12 bases in between. The CDR3 sequence is 15 residues long. The germline V gene has CDR1 LGHNA and CDR2 YSLEER. In DNA form, the CDR3 reads TGCGCCAGCAGCCAAGATCCCAGGGGGGACTACGAGCAGTACTTC. This codes for CASSQDPRGDYEQYF.

This clone has just one count. The CDR3, as DNA: TGTGCCAGCAGCCCTGCAGGGGACCTTAACTATGGCTACACCTTC. This codes for CASSPAGDLNYGYTF. The J gene is TRBJ1-2, the V gene TRBV9, with D maybe TRBD1 (6 bases). Germline CDR1 and CDR2: SGDLS and YYNGEE. The ends were cut back, 4 bases at V and 1 base at J, with 14 bases in the middle. The CDR3 sequence is 15 residues long.

This chain uses TRBV5-1 with TRBJ2-5, with D possibly TRBD1 on 6 matching bases. The CDR3 extends over 15 amino acids. Germline V CDR1 and CDR2: SGHRS, YFSETQ. V was cut by 0 bases and J by 2 bases, with 11 bases left in between. CDR3 in amino acids: CASSLGRTVQETQYF. CDR3 in DNA: TGCGCCAGCAGCTTGGGGAGGACAGTTCAAGAGACCCAGTACTTC.

The chain joins TRBV19 to TRBJ2-2, with D possibly being TRBD2 (6 bases). This CDR3 has 16 residues. The V end was cut by 6 bases, the J end by 5 bases, with 19 bases between. Germline V lookup: CDR1 LNHDA, CDR2 SQIVND (reference sequence). CDR3 region: CASSLRGGARTGELFF. CDR3 in DNA: TGTGCCAGTAGCCTCCGAGGAGGGGCGAGGACCGGGGAGCTGTTTTTT.

The sample holds one count of this clone. The junction departs from germline at one end; a sequencing error may be responsible. At the DNA level, this CDR3 is encoded by other sequences in the same sample as well. The V gene is TRBV6-4, the J gene TRBJ2-3; 9 bases are a match to TRBD2. Germline lookup yields CDR1 MRHNA and CDR2 SNTAGT. CDR3 length equals 15 residues. CDR3 DNA: TGTGCCAGCAGCGACTTAGCGGGAGGCACAGATACGCAGTATTTT. Translation: CASSDLAGGTDTQYF.

The J gene is TRBJ2-7, the V gene TRBV6-5; D unresolved. The germline CDR1 and CDR2 sequences are MNHEY and SVGAGI. The CDR3 is made up of 15 amino acids. Deletions cut 6 bases from V and 3 bases from J, with 18 bases between. CDR3 protein: CASSRTRMESYEQYF. The CDR3 DNA reads as TGTGCCAGCAGCCGTACAAGGATGGAGAGCTACGAGCAGTACTTC.

This chain links TRBV27 with TRBJ1-2; the match to TRBD1 covers 7 bases. Germline loops: CDR1 MNHEY, CDR2 SMNVEV (reference sequence). The V gene end was trimmed by 5 bases and the J gene end by 4 bases; junction bases not matched to a gene: 13. The CDR3 extends over 16 amino acids. CDR3 sequence (DNA): TGTGCCAGCAGTCCCCTTCCAGGGGGAGATGGCTATGGCTACACCTTC. As protein: CASSPLPGGDGYGYTF.

CDR3 DNA: TGCAGTGCTGGGACAGACGCTTTCTTT. This sequence encodes CSAGTDAFF. The chain is built from TRBV20-1 and TRBJ1-1; 7 bases are a match to TRBD1. The germline V gene has CDR1 DFQATT and CDR2 SNEGSKA (reference sequence). V trimming: 5 bases; J trimming: 11 bases; junction bases outside the gene matches: 2. This CDR3 is 9 amino acids long.

This clone came up a few times. The V call is TRBV9, the J call TRBJ2-5; tentatively, D is TRBD1 (6 bases). The CDR3 length is 14 residues. V was cut by 0 bases and J by 5 bases, with 11 bases left in between. Germline V gene lookup returns CDR1 SGDLS and CDR2 YYNGEE. Written as DNA, the CDR3 is TGTGCCAGCAGCGTAGATCCCAGGGGCGAGACCCAGTACTTC. It translates to CASSVDPRGETQYF. Using reference TRBV9 and TRBJ2-5 for the parts outside the CDR3, the full variable domain is DSGVTQTPKHLITATGQRVTLRCSPRSGDLSVYWYQQSLDQGLQFLIQYYNGEERAKGNILERFSAQQFPDLHSELNLSSLELGDSALYFCASSVDPRGETQYFGPGTRLLVL.

The chain carries TRBV7-9 and TRBJ2-5, with unresolved D. The length of the CDR3 is 14 residues. Deletions cut 3 bases from V and 0 bases from J, with 8 bases between. Per germline, CDR1 SEHNR and CDR2 FQNEAQ (reference sequence). CDR3 residues: CASSLGEYQETQYF. The DNA of the CDR3 is TGTGCCAGCAGCTTGGGCGAGTACCAAGAGACCCAGTACTTC.